The rows below give T cell receptor beta chains drawn from one sample of a study of blood T cells in healthy people across ages. One entry per CDR3 protein, called by TCRdb with MiXCR from the 5' RACE reads. Of 550,000 to 750,000 distinct CDR3 sequences listed, around a fifth were seen once; the top ten hold under 4%. The specimen was blood. Receptor source: a man between 65 and 79 years old in good health. CDR3s include the opening cysteine and the closing phenylalanine or tryptophan. Fields, in order: D gene, V gene, J gene, clone size, CDR3 DNA, CDR3 protein. A D gene is named only where the DNA matches it firmly. The size of a clone is reported for some rows only, either as once, few or many, or as a class for expanded clones.

d_gene: .
v_gene: TRBV7-9
j_gene: TRBJ1-3
abundance: few
CDR3nt: TGTGCCAGCAGCTCACAGGATGCTGGAAACACCATATATTTT
CDR3aa: CASSSQDAGNTIYF

d_gene: TRBD2
v_gene: TRBV7-9
j_gene: TRBJ2-2
abundance: .
CDR3nt: TGTGCCAGCGGAGCGGGAACGAACACCGGGGAGCTGTTTTTT
CDR3aa: CASGAGTNTGELFF

d_gene: .
v_gene: TRBV29-1
j_gene: TRBJ2-6
abundance: few
CDR3nt: TGCAGCGTTGAAGGTGGGGTGACTGGGGCCAACGTCCTGACTTTC
CDR3aa: CSVEGGVTGANVLTF

d_gene: TRBD1
v_gene: TRBV5-6
j_gene: TRBJ2-5
abundance: .
CDR3nt: TGTGCCAGCAGCTTGGGACAGGGAAGGTTAGAGACCCAGTACTTC
CDR3aa: CASSLGQGRLETQYF

d_gene: .
v_gene: TRBV7-8
j_gene: TRBJ2-7
abundance: .
CDR3nt: TGTGCCAGCAACAAGGAGGGGCGAGGACGAGAGCAGTACTTC
CDR3aa: CASNKEGRGREQYF

d_gene: TRBD1
v_gene: TRBV6-5
j_gene: TRBJ1-2
abundance: .
CDR3nt: TGTGCCAGCAGTTACTCCGCGGACAGGGGAGCGGGTGGCTACACCTTC
CDR3aa: CASSYSADRGAGGYTF

d_gene: TRBD2
v_gene: TRBV5-1
j_gene: TRBJ2-5
abundance: few
CDR3nt: TGCGCCAGCAGCTTGGCCGGGGCTAGCGGACAAGAGACCCAGTACTTC
CDR3aa: CASSLAGASGQETQYF

d_gene: TRBD2
v_gene: TRBV25-1
j_gene: TRBJ2-5
abundance: few
CDR3nt: TGTGCCAGCAGTGCATCCAGCGGGAGAAAGACCCAGTACTTC
CDR3aa: CASSASSGRKTQYF

d_gene: .
v_gene: TRBV9
j_gene: TRBJ2-1
abundance: .
CDR3nt: TGTGCCAGCAGCACCCTTAGTGTAGCCCCCAATGAGCAGTTCTTC
CDR3aa: CASSTLSVAPNEQFF

d_gene: .
v_gene: TRBV5-1
j_gene: TRBJ1-3
abundance: .
CDR3nt: TGCGCCAGCAGCTTGGAACAACGGGCCTCTGGAAACACCATATATTTT
CDR3aa: CASSLEQRASGNTIYF

d_gene: .
v_gene: TRBV5-6
j_gene: TRBJ1-2
abundance: .
CDR3nt: TGTGCCAGCGGAGGTTTAAATGGCTACACCTTC
CDR3aa: CASGGLNGYTF

d_gene: .
v_gene: TRBV20-1
j_gene: TRBJ1-4
abundance: few
CDR3nt: TGCAGTGCTAGACGACAGGTTGAAAAACTGTTTTTT
CDR3aa: CSARRQVEKLFF

d_gene: TRBD1
v_gene: TRBV5-1
j_gene: TRBJ2-7
abundance: few
CDR3nt: TGCGCCAGCAGCTTGGGGGGGACAGGGAAATCCTACGAGCAGTACTTC
CDR3aa: CASSLGGTGKSYEQYF

d_gene: TRBD2
v_gene: TRBV6-6
j_gene: TRBJ2-7
abundance: few
CDR3nt: TGTGCCAGCAGTTACGGGAGTAGCGGGATCTCCTACGAGCAGTACTTC
CDR3aa: CASSYGSSGISYEQYF

d_gene: TRBD2
v_gene: TRBV20-1
j_gene: TRBJ2-7
abundance: few
CDR3nt: TGCAGTGCTACCCCCGGGACTAGCGGGAGGGTACGGTCCTACGAGCAGTACTTC
CDR3aa: CSATPGTSGRVRSYEQYF

d_gene: TRBD2
v_gene: TRBV11-2
j_gene: TRBJ2-1
abundance: .
CDR3nt: TGTGCCAGCAGCTTATCTTCACTAGCGTTCTCCTACAATGAGCAGTTCTTC
CDR3aa: CASSLSSLAFSYNEQFF

d_gene: TRBD2
v_gene: TRBV24-1
j_gene: TRBJ2-1
abundance: few
CDR3nt: TGTGCCACCCCTCTGTGGGAGGGCGTTGTCAATGAGCAGTTCTTC
CDR3aa: CATPLWEGVVNEQFF

d_gene: .
v_gene: TRBV5-1
j_gene: TRBJ1-1
abundance: .
CDR3nt: TGCGCCAGCAGCCCCAGGGCCGAGATGGACACTGAAGCTTTCTTT
CDR3aa: CASSPRAEMDTEAFF

d_gene: .
v_gene: TRBV3-1
j_gene: TRBJ2-3
abundance: few
CDR3nt: TGTGCCAGCAGCCAATCACCTAGCACAGATACGCAGTATTTT
CDR3aa: CASSQSPSTDTQYF

d_gene: .
v_gene: TRBV10-3
j_gene: TRBJ1-6
abundance: few
CDR3nt: TGTGCCATCAGTGGAGATAATTCACCCCTCCACTTT
CDR3aa: CAISGDNSPLHF

d_gene: .
v_gene: TRBV6-1
j_gene: TRBJ2-1
abundance: .
CDR3nt: TGTGCCAGCAGTGAAGAAAGGAATGAGCAGTTCTTC
CDR3aa: CASSEERNEQFF

d_gene: .
v_gene: TRBV27
j_gene: TRBJ2-1
abundance: few
CDR3nt: TGTGCCAGCAGCCGGGAGGGACAGGGATACAATGAGCAGTTCTTC
CDR3aa: CASSREGQGYNEQFF

d_gene: TRBD1
v_gene: TRBV27
j_gene: TRBJ1-5
abundance: .
CDR3nt: TGTGCCAGCAGGTCCGGGACAGGGGGCAATCAGCCCCAGCATTTT
CDR3aa: CASRSGTGGNQPQHF

d_gene: TRBD2
v_gene: TRBV7-9
j_gene: TRBJ2-5
abundance: few
CDR3nt: TGTGCCAGCAGCTTCCCGGGACTAGCGGGAGCGTTCAAAGAGACCCAGTACTTC
CDR3aa: CASSFPGLAGAFKETQYF

d_gene: .
v_gene: TRBV7-8
j_gene: TRBJ2-1
abundance: few
CDR3nt: TGTGCCAGCAGCTCAGGAACTAGTTCGGGTGAGCAGTTCTTC
CDR3aa: CASSSGTSSGEQFF

d_gene: TRBD2
v_gene: TRBV7-2
j_gene: TRBJ2-2
abundance: .
CDR3nt: TGTGCCAGCAGCCCACAACCGGGACTACCCACCGGGGAGCTGTTTTTT
CDR3aa: CASSPQPGLPTGELFF

d_gene: TRBD1
v_gene: TRBV6-6
j_gene: TRBJ2-5
abundance: .
CDR3nt: TGTGCCAGCAGTTACGGCCAGGGGGTCATAGAGACCCAGTACTTC
CDR3aa: CASSYGQGVIETQYF

d_gene: .
v_gene: TRBV12-3/TRBV12-4
j_gene: TRBJ1-4
abundance: few
CDR3nt: TGTGCCAGCAGTTTAACTTTGGACGAAAAACTGTTTTTT
CDR3aa: CASSLTLDEKLFF